The clone carrying this T cell receptor (beta chain) was seen a few times. Its specificity is not known. TCRdb redid the calling of the 5' RACE reads with MiXCR, one entry per CDR3 protein. The data hold a few hundred thousand distinct CDR3 sequences, with less than 9.5% observed a single time. This record comes from a study of T-cell memory formation after mild COVID-19. Turning to the study itself: Largely donor-specific sequence clusters came from a couple of donors.

Findings and caveats of the study: Contracting CD4+ clones sat mainly in CM and EM; CD8+ in EMRA.

Sequenced material: PBMCs or a T cell subset sorted from them (not recorded which). The source is a man between 18 and 29 years old who had mild COVID-19 (a few samples of this study predate the infection). Cell type and time point are not known.

The CDR3 loop is CASSYPDGSNRYTF. CDR3 nucleotides: TGTGCCAGCAGTTACCCGGACGGATCTAATCGCTACACCTTC. The rearrangement links TRBV6-5 to TRBJ1-2; D not certain. Germline CDR1 reads MNHEY; CDR2 reads SVGAGI. Trimming took off 2 bases at V and 9 bases at J, with 16 bases between the two ends. The CDR3 has 14 residues.